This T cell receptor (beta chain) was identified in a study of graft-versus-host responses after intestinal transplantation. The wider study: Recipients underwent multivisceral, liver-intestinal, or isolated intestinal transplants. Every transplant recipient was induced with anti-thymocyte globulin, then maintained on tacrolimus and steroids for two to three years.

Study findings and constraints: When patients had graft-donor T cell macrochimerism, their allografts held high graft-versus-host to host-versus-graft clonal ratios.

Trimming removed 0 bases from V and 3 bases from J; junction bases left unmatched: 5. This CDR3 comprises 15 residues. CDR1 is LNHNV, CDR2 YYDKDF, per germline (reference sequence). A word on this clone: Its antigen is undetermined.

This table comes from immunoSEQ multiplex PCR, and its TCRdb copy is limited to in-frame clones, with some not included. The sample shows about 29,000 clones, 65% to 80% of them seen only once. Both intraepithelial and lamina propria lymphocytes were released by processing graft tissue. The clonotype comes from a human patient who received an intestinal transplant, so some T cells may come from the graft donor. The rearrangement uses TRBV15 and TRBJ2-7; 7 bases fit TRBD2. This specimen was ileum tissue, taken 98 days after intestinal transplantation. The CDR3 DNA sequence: TGTGCCACCAGCAGAGAGGGAGCTAGCGGCTACGAGCAGTACTTC. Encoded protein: CATSREGASGYEQYF.